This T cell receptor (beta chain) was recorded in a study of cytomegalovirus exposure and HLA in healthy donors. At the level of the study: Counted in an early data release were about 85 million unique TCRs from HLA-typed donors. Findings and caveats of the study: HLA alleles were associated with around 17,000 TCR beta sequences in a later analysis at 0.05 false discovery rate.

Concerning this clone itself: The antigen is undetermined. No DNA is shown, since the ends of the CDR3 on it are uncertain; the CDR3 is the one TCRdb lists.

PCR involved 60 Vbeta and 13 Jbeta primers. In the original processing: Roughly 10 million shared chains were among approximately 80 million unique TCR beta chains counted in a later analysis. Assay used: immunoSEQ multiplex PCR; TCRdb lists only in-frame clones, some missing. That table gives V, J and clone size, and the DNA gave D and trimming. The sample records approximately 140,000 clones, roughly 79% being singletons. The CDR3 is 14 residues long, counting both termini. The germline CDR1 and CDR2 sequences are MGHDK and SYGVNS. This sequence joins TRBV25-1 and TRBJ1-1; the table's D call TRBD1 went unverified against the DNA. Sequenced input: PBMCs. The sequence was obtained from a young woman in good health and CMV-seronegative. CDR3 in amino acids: CASSVLAQGSEAFF.